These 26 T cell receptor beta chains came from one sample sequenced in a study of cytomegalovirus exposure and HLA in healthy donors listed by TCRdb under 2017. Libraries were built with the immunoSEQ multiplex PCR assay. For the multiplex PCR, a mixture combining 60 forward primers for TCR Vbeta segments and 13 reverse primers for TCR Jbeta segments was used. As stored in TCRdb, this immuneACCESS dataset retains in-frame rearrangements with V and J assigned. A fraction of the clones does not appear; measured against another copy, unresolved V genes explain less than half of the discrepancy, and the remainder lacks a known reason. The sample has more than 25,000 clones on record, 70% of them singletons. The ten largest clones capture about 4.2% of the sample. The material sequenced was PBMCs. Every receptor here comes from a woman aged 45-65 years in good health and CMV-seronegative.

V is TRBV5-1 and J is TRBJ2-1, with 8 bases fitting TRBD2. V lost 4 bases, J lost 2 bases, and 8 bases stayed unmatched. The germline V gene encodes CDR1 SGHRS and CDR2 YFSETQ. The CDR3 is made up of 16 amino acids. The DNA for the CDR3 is TGCGCCAGCAGCAGCCAGGACGGGGGGGCCTACAATGAGCAGTTCTTC. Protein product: CASSSQDGGAYNEQFF.

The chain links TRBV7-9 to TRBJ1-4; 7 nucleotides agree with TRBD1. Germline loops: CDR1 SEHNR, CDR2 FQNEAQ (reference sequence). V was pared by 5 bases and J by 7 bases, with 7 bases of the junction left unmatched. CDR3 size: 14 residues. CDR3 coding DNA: TGTGCCAGCAGCACGCTCGACAGGGCTGAAAAACTGTTTTTT. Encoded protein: CASSTLDRAEKLFF.

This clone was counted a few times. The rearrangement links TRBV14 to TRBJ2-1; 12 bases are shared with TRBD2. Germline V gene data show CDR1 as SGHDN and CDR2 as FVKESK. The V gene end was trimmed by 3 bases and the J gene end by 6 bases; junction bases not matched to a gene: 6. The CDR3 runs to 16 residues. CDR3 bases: TGTGCCAGCAGCCATCTAGCGGGGGGGCCTGCCAATGAGCAGTTCTTC. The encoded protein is CASSHLAGGPANEQFF.

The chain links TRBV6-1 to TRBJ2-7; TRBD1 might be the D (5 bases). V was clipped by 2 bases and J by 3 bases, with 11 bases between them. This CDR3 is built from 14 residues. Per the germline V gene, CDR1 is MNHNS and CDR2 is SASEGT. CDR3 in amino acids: CASSEQGFSYEQYF. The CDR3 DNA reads TGTGCCAGCAGTGAACAGGGATTCAGCTACGAGCAGTACTTC.

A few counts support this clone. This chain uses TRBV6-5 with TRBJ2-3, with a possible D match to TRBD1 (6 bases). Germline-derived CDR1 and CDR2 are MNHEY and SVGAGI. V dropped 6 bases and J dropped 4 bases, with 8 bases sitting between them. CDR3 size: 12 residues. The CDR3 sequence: CASRTGADTQYF. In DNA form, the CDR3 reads TGTGCCAGCAGGACAGGTGCAGATACGCAGTATTTT.

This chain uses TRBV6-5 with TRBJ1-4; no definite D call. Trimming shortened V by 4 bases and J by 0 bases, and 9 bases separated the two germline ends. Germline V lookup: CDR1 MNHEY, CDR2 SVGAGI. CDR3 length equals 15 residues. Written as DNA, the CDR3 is TGTGCCAGCAGTTTCACGGGAGCAACTAATGAAAAACTGTTTTTT. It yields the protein CASSFTGATNEKLFF.

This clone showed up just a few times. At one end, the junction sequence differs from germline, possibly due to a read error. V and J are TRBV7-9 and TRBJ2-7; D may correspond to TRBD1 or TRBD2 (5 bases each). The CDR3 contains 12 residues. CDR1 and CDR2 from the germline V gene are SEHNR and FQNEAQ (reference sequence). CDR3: CSSSLEGYEQYF. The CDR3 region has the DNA TGTTCCAGCAGCTTAGAGGGGTACGAGCAGTACTTC.

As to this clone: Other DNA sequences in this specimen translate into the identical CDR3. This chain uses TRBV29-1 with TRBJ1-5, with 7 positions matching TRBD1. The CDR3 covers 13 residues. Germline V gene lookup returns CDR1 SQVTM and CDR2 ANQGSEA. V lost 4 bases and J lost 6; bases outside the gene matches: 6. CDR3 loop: CSVAEGASQPQHF. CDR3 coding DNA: TGCAGCGTTGCGGAGGGGGCAAGTCAGCCCCAGCATTTT.

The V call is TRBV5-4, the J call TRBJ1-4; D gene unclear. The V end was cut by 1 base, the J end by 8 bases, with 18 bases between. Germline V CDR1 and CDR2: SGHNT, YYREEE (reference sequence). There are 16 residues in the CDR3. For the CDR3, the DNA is TGTGCCAGCAGCTTGTTCGGTTTGAGTGAACGCGAAAAACTGTTTTTT. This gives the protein CASSLFGLSEREKLFF. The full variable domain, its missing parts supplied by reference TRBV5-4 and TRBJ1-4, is ETGVTQSPTHLIKTRGQQVTLRCSSQSGHNTVSWYQQALGQGPQFIFQYYREEENGRGNFPPRFSGLQFPNYSSELNVNALELDDSALYLCASSLFGLSEREKLFFGSGTQLSVL.

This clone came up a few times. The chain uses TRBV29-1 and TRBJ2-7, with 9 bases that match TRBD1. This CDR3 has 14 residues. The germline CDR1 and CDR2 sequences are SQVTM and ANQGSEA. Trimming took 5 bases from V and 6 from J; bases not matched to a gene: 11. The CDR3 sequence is CSVMTGGRTFEQYF. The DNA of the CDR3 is TGCAGCGTTATGACAGGGGGACGCACTTTCGAGCAGTACTTC.

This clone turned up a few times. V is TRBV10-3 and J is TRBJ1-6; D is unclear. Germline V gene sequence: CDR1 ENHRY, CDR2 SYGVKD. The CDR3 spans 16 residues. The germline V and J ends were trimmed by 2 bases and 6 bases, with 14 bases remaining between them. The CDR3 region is CAISEQGGGSNSPLHF. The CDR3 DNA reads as TGTGCCATCAGTGAGCAAGGAGGAGGTTCTAATTCACCCCTCCACTTT.

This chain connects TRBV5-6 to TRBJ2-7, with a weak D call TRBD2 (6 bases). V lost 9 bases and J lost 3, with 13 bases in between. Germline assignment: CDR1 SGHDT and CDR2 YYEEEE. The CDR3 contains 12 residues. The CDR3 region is CATSEGNYEQYF. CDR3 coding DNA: TGTGCCACCTCGGAGGGAAACTACGAGCAGTACTTC.

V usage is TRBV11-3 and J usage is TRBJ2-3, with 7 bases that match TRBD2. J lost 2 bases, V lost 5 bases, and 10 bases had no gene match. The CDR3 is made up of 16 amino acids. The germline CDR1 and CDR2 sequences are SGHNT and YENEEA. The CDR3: CASSRGGGGPTDTQYF. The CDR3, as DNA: TGTGCCAGCAGCCGTGGCGGGGGAGGGCCCACAGATACGCAGTATTTT.

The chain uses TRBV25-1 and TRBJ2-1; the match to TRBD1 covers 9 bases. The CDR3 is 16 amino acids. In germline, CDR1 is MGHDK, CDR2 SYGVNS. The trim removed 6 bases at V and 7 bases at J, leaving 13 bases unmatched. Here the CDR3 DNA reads TGTGCCAGCAGCCCCCCCTTACAGGGGGCCAGGAATGAGCAGTTCTTC. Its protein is CASSPPLQGARNEQFF.

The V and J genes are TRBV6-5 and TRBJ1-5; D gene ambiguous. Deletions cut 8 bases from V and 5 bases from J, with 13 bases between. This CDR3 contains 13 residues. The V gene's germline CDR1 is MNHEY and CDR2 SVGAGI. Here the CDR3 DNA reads TGTGCCAGCTTCCGGGAGCCCGATCAGCCCCAGCATTTT. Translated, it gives CASFREPDQPQHF.

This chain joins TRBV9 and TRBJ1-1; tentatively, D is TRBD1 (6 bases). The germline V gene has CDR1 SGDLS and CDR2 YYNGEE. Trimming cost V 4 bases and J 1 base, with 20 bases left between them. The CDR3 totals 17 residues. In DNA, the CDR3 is TGTGCCAGCAGCCAGGGGAGGGGGGAGAGGGGGAACACTGAAGCTTTCTTT. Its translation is CASSQGRGERGNTEAFF.

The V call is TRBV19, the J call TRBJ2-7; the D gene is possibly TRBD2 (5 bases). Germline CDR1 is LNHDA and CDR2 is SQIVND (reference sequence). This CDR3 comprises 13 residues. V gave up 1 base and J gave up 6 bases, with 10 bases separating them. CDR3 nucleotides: TGTGCCAGTAGTATAGGGCTAGGGAGCGAGCAGTACTTC. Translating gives CASSIGLGSEQYF. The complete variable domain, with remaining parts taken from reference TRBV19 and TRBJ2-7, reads DGGITQSPKYLFRKEGQNVTLSCEQNLNHDAMYWYRQDPGQGLRLIYYSQIVNDFQKGDIAEGYSVSREKKESFPLTVTSAQKNPTAFYLCASSIGLGSEQYFGPGTRLTVT.

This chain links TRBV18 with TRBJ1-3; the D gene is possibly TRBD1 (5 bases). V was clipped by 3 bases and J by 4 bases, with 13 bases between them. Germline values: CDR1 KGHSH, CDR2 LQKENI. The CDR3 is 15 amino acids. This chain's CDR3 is CASSPGQAWGNTIYF. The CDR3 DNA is TGTGCCAGCTCACCGGGGCAGGCCTGGGGAAACACCATATATTTT.

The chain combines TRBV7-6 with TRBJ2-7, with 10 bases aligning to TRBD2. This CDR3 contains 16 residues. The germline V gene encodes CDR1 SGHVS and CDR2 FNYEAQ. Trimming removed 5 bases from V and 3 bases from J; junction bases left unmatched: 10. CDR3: CASSPASGRAIYEQYF. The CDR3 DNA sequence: TGTGCCAGCAGCCCTGCAAGCGGGAGGGCAATCTACGAGCAGTACTTC.

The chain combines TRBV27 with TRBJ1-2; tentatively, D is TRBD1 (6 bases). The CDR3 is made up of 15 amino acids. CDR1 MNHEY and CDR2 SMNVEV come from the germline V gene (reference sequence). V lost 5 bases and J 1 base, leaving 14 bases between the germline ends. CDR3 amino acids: CASSPRGFSNYGYTF. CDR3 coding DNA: TGTGCCAGCAGTCCTAGGGGGTTTAGTAACTATGGCTACACCTTC.

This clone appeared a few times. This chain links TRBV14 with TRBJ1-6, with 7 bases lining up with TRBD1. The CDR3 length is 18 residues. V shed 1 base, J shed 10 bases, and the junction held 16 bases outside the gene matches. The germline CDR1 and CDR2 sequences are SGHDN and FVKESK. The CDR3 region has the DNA TGTGCCAGCAGCCAAGGCCCGGGACAGATAATTCTGGGATCACCCCTCCACTTT. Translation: CASSQGPGQIILGSPLHF.

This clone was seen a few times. The CDR3 protein is CASSLDGGNNYGYTF. CDR3 DNA sequence: TGTGCCAGCAGCTTGGACGGAGGGAATAACTATGGCTACACCTTC. J is TRBJ1-2 and V is TRBV5-6; D gene uncertain. This CDR3 has 15 residues. Germline V CDR1 and CDR2: SGHDT, YYEEEE. Trimming removed 0 bases at V and 1 base at J, with 10 bases between.

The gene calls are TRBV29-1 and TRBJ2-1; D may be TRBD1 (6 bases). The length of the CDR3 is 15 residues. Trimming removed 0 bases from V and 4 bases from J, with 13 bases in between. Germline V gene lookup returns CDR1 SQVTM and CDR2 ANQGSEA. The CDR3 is CSVEEIAGVYNEQFF. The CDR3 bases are TGCAGCGTTGAAGAAATCGCAGGGGTATACAATGAGCAGTTCTTC.

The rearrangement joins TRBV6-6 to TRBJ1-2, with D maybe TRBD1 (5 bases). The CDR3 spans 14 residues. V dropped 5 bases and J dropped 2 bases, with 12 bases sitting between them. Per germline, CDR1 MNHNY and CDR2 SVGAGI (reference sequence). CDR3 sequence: CASSRQTKNYGYTF. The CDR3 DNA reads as TGTGCCAGCAGTCGACAGACGAAAAACTATGGCTACACCTTC.

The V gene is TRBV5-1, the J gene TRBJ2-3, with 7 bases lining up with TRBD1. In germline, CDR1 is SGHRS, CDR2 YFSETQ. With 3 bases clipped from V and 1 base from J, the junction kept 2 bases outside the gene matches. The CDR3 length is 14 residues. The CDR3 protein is CASSSGQRTDTQYF. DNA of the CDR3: TGCGCCAGCAGCTCGGGACAGCGCACAGATACGCAGTATTTT. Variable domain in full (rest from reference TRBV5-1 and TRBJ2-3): KAGVTQTPRYLIKTRGQQVTLSCSPISGHRSVSWYQQTPGQGLQFLFEYFSETQRNKGNFPGRFSGRQFSNSRSEMNVSTLELGDSALYLCASSSGQRTDTQYFGPGTRLTVL.

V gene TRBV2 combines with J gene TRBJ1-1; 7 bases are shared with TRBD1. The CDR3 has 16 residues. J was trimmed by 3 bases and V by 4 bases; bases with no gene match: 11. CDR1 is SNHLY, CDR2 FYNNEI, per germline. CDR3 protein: CASSGRGLERYTEAFF. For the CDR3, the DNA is TGTGCCAGCAGTGGGAGGGGGCTGGAGCGTTACACTGAAGCTTTCTTT.